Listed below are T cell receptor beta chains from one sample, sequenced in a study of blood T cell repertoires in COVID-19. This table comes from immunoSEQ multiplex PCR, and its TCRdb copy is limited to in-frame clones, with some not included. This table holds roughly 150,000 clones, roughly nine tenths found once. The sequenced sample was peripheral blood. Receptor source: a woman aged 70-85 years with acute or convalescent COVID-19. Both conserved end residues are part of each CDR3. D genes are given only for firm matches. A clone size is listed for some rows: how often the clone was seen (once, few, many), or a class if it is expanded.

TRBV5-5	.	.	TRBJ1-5	CASSLDLIQGPQHF	TGTGCCAGCAGCTTGGACCTAATCCAGGGGCCCCAGCATTTT
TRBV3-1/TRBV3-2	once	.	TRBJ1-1	CASSHSVAARNTEAFF	TGTGCCAGCAGCCATTCGGTCGCAGCGAGGAACACTGAAGCTTTCTTT
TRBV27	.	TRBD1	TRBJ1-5	CASSQTGNSNQPQHF	TGTGCCAGCAGTCAGACAGGGAATAGCAATCAGCCCCAGCATTTT
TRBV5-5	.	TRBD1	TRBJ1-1	CASSSHRGWNTEAFF	TGTGCCAGCAGCTCCCACAGGGGTTGGAACACTGAAGCTTTCTTT
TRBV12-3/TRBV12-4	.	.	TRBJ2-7	CASSSSSGVKQYF	TGTGCCAGCAGTTCCTCCTCAGGGGTGAAGCAGTACTTC
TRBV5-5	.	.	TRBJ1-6	CASKRDFDNSPLHF	TGTGCCAGCAAACGGGACTTTGATAATTCACCCCTCCACTTT
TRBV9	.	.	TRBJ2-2	CASSPGVNTGELFF	TGTGCCAGCAGCCCGGGGGTTAACACCGGGGAGCTGTTTTTT
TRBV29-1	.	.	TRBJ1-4	CSGIPRADNEKLFF	TGCAGCGGCATCCCGCGGGCAGACAATGAAAAACTGTTTTTT
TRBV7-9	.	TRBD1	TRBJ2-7	CASSSRDSSYEQYF	TGTGCCAGCAGCTCCCGGGACAGCTCCTACGAGCAGTACTTC
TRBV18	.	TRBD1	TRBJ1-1	CASSSGTGLNTEAFF	TGTGCCAGCTCATCTGGGACAGGGCTGAACACTGAAGCTTTCTTT
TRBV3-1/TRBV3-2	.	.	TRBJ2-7	CASSQEIPGEYEQYF	TGTGCCAGCAGCCAAGAAATTCCGGGTGAATACGAGCAGTACTTC